This T cell receptor beta chain emerged from a study of T cells after yellow fever vaccination. Study conclusions and caveats: A weaker but faster secondary response was observed, peaking on day 5 versus 15.

Comment on this clonotype: Its antigen is unknown.

J gave up 4 bases and V 6 bases, and 13 bases lay outside the gene matches. The CDR3 spans 16 residues. Germline V gives CDR1 SGHTA, CDR2 FQGNSA. UMIs were added to TCR cDNA along with a universal primer site when it was made by 5'RACE template switching. Via MiXCR, TCRdb re-called the 5' RACE reads, giving one row per CDR3 protein. The data show under 700,000 distinct CDR3 sequences, about 15% seen once. V gene TRBV7-2 combines with J gene TRBJ2-5; TRBD1 aligns across 8 bases. The sequenced sample was PBMCs, obtained less than 6 days after the first yellow fever vaccination. The sequence came from a man between 18 and 29 years old who received the YFV17D yellow fever vaccine. The CDR3 nucleotides read TGTGCCAGCAGTCGAGACAGGGGCCTCTTCAGAGAGACCCAGTACTTC. It encodes CASSRDRGLFRETQYF.